The entry that follows covers one T cell receptor (beta chain) sequence. What antigen it recognizes has not been identified. No much larger clone exists at a distance of one base, and base qualities are not known. The sample originates from a study of cytotoxic CD8 clonotypes in ibrutinib-treated CLL (dated by TCRdb to 2020 to 2023). Regarding the research as a whole: The cohort was composed of around twelve relapsed/refractory and roughly 16 treatment-naive patients; IGHV unmutated status was identified in 17 to 18 patients. Partial responses were observed in about 24 patients and complete responses in 2; after a median follow-up of about 69 months, remission was maintained in 15 or so patients and progression was observed in approximately 12. Response samples were obtained after a median of around 11 months of treatment, with a range of roughly 6 to 36 months. On average, each sample yielded 250,000 to 300,000 productive templates and 94,082 productive rearrangements. Of the 90 or so participants in the trial, 26 had longitudinal samples available. Cryopreserved peripheral blood mononuclear cells were collected at three points: before therapy, at response, and at either sustained remission or disease progression. All remission and progressive disease samples were collected while patients were still receiving ibrutinib.

The CDR3 sequence holds 15 residues, the cysteine and phenylalanine included. Just the 45-base CDR3 DNA is kept, in frame starting at base 1. After removal of 3 bases from V and 3 bases from J, the junction retains 5 bases not matched to a gene. From the germline V gene, CDR1 is SGDLS and CDR2 is YYNGEE. The time point label, read with the paper, signifies: 12 months on ibrutinib. For TCR beta library preparation, around 1.8 micrograms of genomic DNA were extracted from the cryopreserved PBMCs. Longitudinal blood samples from CLL patients on ibrutinib monotherapy were analyzed using high-throughput TCR beta sequencing. Patients were enrolled in a phase 2 open-label single-center ibrutinib monotherapy trial. The goal of deep resolution MiSeq sequencing was a depth between 1 in 1 million and 1 in 200,000 T cells, and coverage averaged 10x per clonotype. The immunoSEQ hsTCRB Kit was used to generate the TCR beta libraries. On the study's bioinformatics: Data were analyzed with ImmunoSEQ Data Assistant and ImmunoSEQ Analyzer, with V, D and J genes assigned per IMGT definitions. Clonality was computed as one minus normalized Shannon entropy of productive rearrangement frequencies, ranging from 0 to 1. Public clonotype analysis was restricted to overrepresented clonotypes comprising at least 0.05% of each patient's repertoire. About twelve age-matched healthy donor repertoires from immuneACCESS were used as controls for clonality. Drawn from immuneACCESS, this table holds only the in-frame rearrangements with V and J called that TCRdb kept. Clones are partly lost; checked studies trace under half to an unresolved V gene and leave the rest unexplained. V and J calls and clone size are those listed in that table; D and trimming were worked out from the DNA. The sample has some 43,000 clones on record, under 75% of them singletons. The biggest ten clones account for roughly 12% of the sample.

Paper-wide results and their limitations: At ibrutinib response clonality went up, during sustained remission it held steady, and at progression it dropped back toward baseline. At baseline, clonality was higher than in age-matched healthy donors and showed a strong correlation with circulating CD8+ T-cell counts. Public clonotypes were rare and either shrank or stayed stable during treatment, and the rise in clonality at ibrutinib response reflected expansion of private clonotypes. Sampling times were not matched between sustained-remission and progressing patients, and lymph node repertoires were not studied.

The V gene is TRBV9 and the J gene is TRBJ1-1, with 10 bases in between that match TRBD1. The TCR comes from a human donor with chronic lymphocytic leukemia. Source: PBMCs, taken after 12 months of ibrutinib treatment. At the DNA level, the sequence is TGTGCCAGCAGCGCCGTAGGACAGGGGGACACTGAAGCTTTCTTT. It translates as CASSAVGQGDTEAFF.